The 23 T cell receptor beta chains below come from one sample, sequenced in a study of blood T cell repertoires in COVID-19 (dated by TCRdb to 2019 to 2021). The library relied on the immunoSEQ multiplex PCR assay. This is the immuneACCESS table as TCRdb keeps it, with only in-frame sequences that have V and J called. A part of the clones is gone; compared with another copy, unresolved V genes explain less than half, and the rest is unexplained. This sample lists approximately 60,000 clones; more than 60% were detected once. The ten largest make up roughly 22% of the sample. The sequenced sample consisted of peripheral blood. Receptors originate from a woman older than 75 with active or convalescent COVID-19.

In this sample, this clone turned up once. V and J are TRBV30 and TRBJ1-1; maybe TRBD1 (5 bases). The V and J ends lost 3 bases and 2 bases respectively, with 10 bases between them. The CDR3 has 13 amino acids. CDR1 and CDR2 from the germline V gene are GTSNPN and SVGIG (reference sequence). The CDR3 reads CAWRRGRNTEAFF. The CDR3 DNA reads TGTGCCTGGAGAAGGGGCAGAAACACTGAAGCTTTCTTT.

This chain links TRBV5-4 with TRBJ2-5, with D perhaps TRBD2 (5 bases). The V and J ends lost 1 base and 3 bases respectively, with 7 bases between them. This CDR3 has 13 residues. Germline CDR1 SGHNT, CDR2 YYREEE (reference sequence). The CDR3 DNA reads TGTGCCAGCAGCTTGTTGGGAGAAGAGACCCAGTACTTC. This sequence encodes CASSLLGEETQYF.

The chain recombines TRBV20-1 with TRBJ1-3, with D unclear. This CDR3 has 11 residues. The germline V gene has CDR1 DFQATT and CDR2 SNEGSKA (reference sequence). V lost 6 bases and J lost 9, with 12 bases in between. The CDR3 protein is CSAIALSTIYF. CDR3 nucleotide sequence: TGCAGTGCGATCGCGCTGAGCACCATATATTTT.

This chain links TRBV7-2 with TRBJ1-1, with D maybe TRBD1 (5 bases). Germline V gene data show CDR1 as SGHTA and CDR2 as FQGNSA. With 1 base removed from V and 10 bases from J, the gap between germline ends came to 13 bases. This CDR3 contains 13 residues. In nucleotides, the CDR3 is TGTGCCAGCAGCTTAGGGACAAGGCGTCCAGCTTTCTTT. Translation gives CASSLGTRRPAFF.

The J gene is TRBJ2-3, the V gene TRBV21-1; the tabulated D call, TRBD1, remains unverified against the DNA. TRBV21-1 is listed as a pseudogene. CDR3 length equals 16 residues. The CDR3 reads CASSNRRRKQGTLQYF. The CDR3 bases are TGTGCCAGCAGCAACCGGAGGAGAAAGCAGGGGACCCTTCAGTATTTT.

The V gene is TRBV19, the J gene TRBJ2-2; 9 bases are a match to TRBD1. The CDR3 consists of 16 residues. CDR1 LNHDA and CDR2 SQIVND come from the germline V gene (reference sequence). V shed 7 bases and J 1 base; nucleotides not matched to a gene: 7. CDR3 sequence reads: CASTGTGWQNTGELFF. In nucleotides, the CDR3 is TGTGCCAGTACCGGGACAGGGTGGCAGAACACCGGGGAGCTGTTTTTT.

This rearrangement joins TRBV7-3 to TRBJ1-1, with 7 positions matching TRBD1. Germline V gene data show CDR1 as SGHTA and CDR2 as FQGTGA. The V and J ends lost 5 bases and 5 bases, in that order; junction bases with no gene match: 8. The CDR3 totals 14 residues. The CDR3 region is CASSRVGGETEAFF. DNA for the CDR3: TGTGCCAGCAGCCGAGTAGGGGGCGAGACTGAAGCTTTCTTT.

The rearrangement joins TRBV18 to TRBJ2-6, with TRBD2 matching 10 bases. V dropped 3 bases and J dropped 3; count of bases not matched to a gene: 5. CDR1 is KGHSH and CDR2 is LQKENI in the germline V gene. CDR3 length: 17 amino acids. The CDR3 sequence is CASSPSGGAGGANVLTF. Written as DNA, the CDR3 is TGTGCCAGCTCACCCAGCGGGGGGGCTGGTGGGGCCAACGTCCTGACTTTC.

This chain joins TRBV5-1 and TRBJ2-5; D not certain. CDR1 and CDR2 (germline): SGHRS, YFSETQ. The CDR3 is 15 residues long. V shed 0 bases and J shed 1 base, with 10 bases lying between them. The CDR3 DNA reads as TGCGCCAGCAGCTTGGGGTTGGGCAGCCAAGAGACCCAGTACTTC. It specifies CASSLGLGSQETQYF.

The gene calls are TRBV29-1 and TRBJ2-7, with a weak D call TRBD1 (5 bases). This CDR3 is built from 11 residues. CDR1 and CDR2 (germline): SQVTM, ANQGSEA. The ends were cut back, 6 bases at V and 3 bases at J, with 9 bases in the middle. The CDR3 bases are TGCAGCGTCCAGGGAAACTACGAGCAGTACTTC. This sequence encodes CSVQGNYEQYF.

This clone was detected once. The chain has TRBV7-3 and TRBJ1-2; no reliable D call. The CDR3 has 13 amino acids. The germline V gene has CDR1 SGHTA and CDR2 FQGTGA. Between the trimmed V and J ends, which lost 2 bases and 3 bases, there was a span of 7 bases. The CDR3 reads CASSLDGDYGYTF. The CDR3 DNA sequence: TGTGCCAGCAGCTTAGACGGGGACTATGGCTACACCTTC.

The CDR3 is CASSRVSGTSGGNEQFF. The DNA for the CDR3 is TGTGCCAGCAGCCGAGTATCCGGGACTAGCGGGGGTAATGAGCAGTTCTTC. The chain joins TRBV7-8 to TRBJ2-1; 14 nucleotides align to TRBD2. CDR3 length: 17 amino acids. From germline, CDR1 is SGHVS and CDR2 FQNEAQ. V lost 5 bases and J lost 7; bases outside the gene matches: 10.

This clone was counted once. A read error may produce the germline difference seen at one junction end. The CDR3 region has the DNA TGTGCCAGTAGTCTAGACAGGGGTGGTAATCAGCCCCAGCATTTT. This gives the protein CASSLDRGGNQPQHF. This chain connects TRBV19 to TRBJ1-5; TRBD1 matches at 8 bases. Germline assignment: CDR1 LNHDA and CDR2 SQIVND (reference sequence). The CDR3 covers 15 residues.

V and J are TRBV4-2 and TRBJ1-1; possible D gene TRBD1, 5 bases. The CDR3 runs to 16 residues. The germline V gene has CDR1 LGHNA and CDR2 YNFKEQ. V was trimmed by 0 bases and J by 1 base, leaving 12 bases between them. The CDR3: CASSQERGRANTEAFF. CDR3 sequence (DNA): TGTGCCAGCAGCCAAGAGAGAGGCAGGGCGAACACTGAAGCTTTCTTT.

The CDR3 DNA sequence: TGTGCCAGCAGATCCGGGGACAGCTTGGGCTACACCTTC. Its translation is CASRSGDSLGYTF. V and J are TRBV6-4 and TRBJ1-2; TRBD1 agrees at 7 bases. Germline V CDR1 and CDR2: MRHNA, SNTAGT. The CDR3 consists of 13 residues. The V gene end was trimmed by 6 bases and the J gene end by 8 bases; junction bases not matched to a gene: 9.

This clone occurred a few times. J is TRBJ2-3 and V is TRBV11-3, with 9 nucleotides matching TRBD1. The CDR3 runs to 15 residues. Germline CDR1 is SGHNT and CDR2 is YENEEA. The ends lost 5 bases at V and 2 bases at J; junction bases unmatched: 5. The CDR3 DNA follows: TGTGCCAGCAGCCCGGGACAGGGAAACACAGATACGCAGTATTTT. This codes for CASSPGQGNTDTQYF. Drawing the rest from reference TRBV11-3 and TRBJ2-3, the complete variable domain is EAGVVQSPRYKIIEKKQPVAFWCNPISGHNTLYWYLQNLGQGPELLIRYENEEAVDDSQLPKDRFSAERLKGVDSTLKIQPAELGDSAVYLCASSPGQGNTDTQYFGPGTRLTVL.

This clone occurred many times. The chain couples TRBV5-1 to TRBJ1-6, with D maybe TRBD1 (6 bases). CDR1 and CDR2 (germline): SGHRS, YFSETQ. V was cut by 4 bases and J by 10 bases, with 12 bases left in between. This CDR3 spans 13 amino acids. The CDR3 DNA is TGCGCCAGCAGCCTAAACAGGGAGTCACCCCTCCACTTT. It codes for CASSLNRESPLHF.

This clone was detected a few times. The chain has TRBV10-1 and TRBJ1-3; D call uncertain. CDR1 and CDR2 (germline): WNHNN, SYGVQD (reference sequence). V was clipped by 8 bases and J by 4 bases, with 6 bases between them. CDR3 length equals 11 residues. The DNA of the CDR3 is TGCGCCAGCCAAGCCGGAAACACCATATATTTT. It translates to CASQAGNTIYF.

This clone turned up a few times. The chain uses TRBV11-3 and TRBJ1-3; D remains unclear. This CDR3 has 16 amino acids. Trimming took 3 bases from V and 0 from J, leaving 12 bases between them. Germline values: CDR1 SGHNT, CDR2 YENEEA. The CDR3 sequence is CASSFSDIHSGNTIYF. As DNA, the CDR3 is TGTGCCAGCAGCTTTTCCGACATTCACTCTGGAAACACCATATATTTT.

This sequence joins TRBV11-2 and TRBJ2-2, with a tentative D call TRBD2 (6 bases). This CDR3 has 14 amino acids. Germline assignment: CDR1 SGHAT and CDR2 FQNNGV. Trimming pared 6 bases from V and 3 bases from J, leaving 11 bases between. The CDR3 DNA is TGTGCCAGCAGTAAAAGGGACTACACCGGGGAGCTGTTTTTT. Protein sequence: CASSKRDYTGELFF.

This chain connects TRBV5-5 to TRBJ2-5, with TRBD2 as a possible D gene (7 bases). The CDR3 is made up of 17 amino acids. V shed 4 bases and J shed 1 base, with 20 bases lying between them. Germline-derived CDR1 and CDR2 are SGHKS and YYEKEE (reference sequence). CDR3 region: CASSPPELGGRQETQYF. In DNA form, the CDR3 reads TGTGCCAGCAGCCCACCAGAGTTGGGGGGGCGCCAAGAGACCCAGTACTTC.

This clone occurred a few times. This chain uses TRBV11-3 with TRBJ2-1; 8 bases match TRBD2. Germline V gene data show CDR1 as SGHNT and CDR2 as YENEEA. The CDR3 consists of 16 residues. V lost 3 bases to trimming and J lost 2 bases; unmatched junction nucleotides: 6. The CDR3 DNA follows: TGTGCCAGCAGCTTTGCACGGGGGGGGACCTACAATGAGCAGTTCTTC. It specifies CASSFARGGTYNEQFF.

The genes are TRBV2 and TRBJ1-1; perhaps TRBD1 as D (6 bases). V lost 4 bases, J lost 6 bases, and 21 bases lay in between. Germline values: CDR1 SNHLY, CDR2 FYNNEI. The CDR3 spans 16 residues. The CDR3 here is CASSVGGAQGRAEAFF. The DNA for the CDR3 is TGTGCCAGCAGTGTAGGAGGGGCGCAGGGGAGGGCTGAAGCTTTCTTT.